Below are 27 T cell receptor beta chains sequenced from a single sample in a study of CD8 T cells in ankylosing spondylitis. TCRdb re-called the 5' RACE reads through MiXCR, storing one row per CDR3 protein. The data hold around 150,000 distinct CDR3 sequences, with 11% observed a single time. Sample: blood, either unsorted or a sorted T cell fraction (not recorded which). Source of these receptors: a male donor with ankylosing spondylitis or in good health (not recorded which).

This clonotype was seen repeatedly, ten times or more. The rearrangement joins TRBV20-1 to TRBJ2-7; 11 nucleotides agree with TRBD1. The CDR3 sequence is 15 residues long. The germline CDR1 and CDR2 sequences are DFQATT and SNEGSKA (reference sequence). The J segment lost 4 bases and the V segment lost 5 bases, leaving 10 bases of the junction unmatched. CDR3 protein: CSARSGTGGGYEQYF. CDR3 bases: TGCAGTGCTCGATCCGGGACAGGGGGAGGGTACGAGCAGTACTTC.

The CDR3 loop is CASSLALLAGGDSYEQYF. As DNA, the CDR3 is TGTGCCAGCAGTTTAGCGCTCCTAGCGGGAGGCGATTCCTACGAGCAGTACTTC. The rearrangement links TRBV12-3 or TRBV12-4 to TRBJ2-7, with TRBD2 matching over 11 bases. With V trimmed by 0 bases and J by 1 base, 8 bases remained unmatched. This CDR3 has 18 residues.

This clonotype was detected a few times. The gene calls are TRBV7-9 and TRBJ1-1, with D possibly TRBD1 on 5 matching bases. Germline lookup yields CDR1 SEHNR and CDR2 FQNEAQ (reference sequence). The V gene lost 9 bases and the J gene lost 5 bases, with 7 bases spanning the gap. This CDR3 has 10 amino acids. The CDR3 bases are TGTGCCAGTCGGGGGACTGAAGCTTTCTTT. Protein sequence: CASRGTEAFF.

This clonotype showed up many times. The chain carries TRBV5-4 and TRBJ2-1; 10 bases are a match to TRBD2. There are 16 residues in the CDR3. The V gene end was trimmed by 3 bases and the J gene end by 4 bases; junction bases not matched to a gene: 7. Per the germline V gene, CDR1 is SGHNT and CDR2 is YYREEE (reference sequence). The CDR3 loop is CASSSMTSGFYNEQFF. Here the CDR3 DNA reads TGTGCCAGCAGCTCTATGACTAGCGGGTTTTACAATGAGCAGTTCTTC.

Ten or more counts support this clonotype. The chain is built from TRBV15 and TRBJ2-4; a weak D match, TRBD1 (6 bases). The ends were cut back, 1 base at V and 4 bases at J, with 11 bases in the middle. The germline gives CDR1 LNHNV, CDR2 YYDKDF (reference sequence). The CDR3 is 15 amino acids. CDR3 bases: TGTGCCACCAGCAGAGCAGGGGCTAGAAAAAACATTCAGTACTTC. Translated: CATSRAGARKNIQYF. The variable domain in full, with the rest retrieved from reference TRBV15 and TRBJ2-4, is DAMVIQNPRYQVTQFGKPVTLSCSQTLNHNVMYWYQQKSSQAPKLLFHYYDKDFNNEADTPDNFQSRRPNTSFCFLDIRSPGLGDTAMYLCATSRAGARKNIQYFGAGTRLSVL.

Comment on this clonotype: The germline gene is not matched at one end of the junction; a read error may be the cause. The chain joins TRBV4-3 to TRBJ1-2, with TRBD1 matching over 9 bases. The CDR3 is 14 amino acids. Germline V lookup: CDR1 LGHNA, CDR2 YSLEER. DNA of the CDR3: TGCGCCAGCAGCCAGGGACAGGGCCCCTTTGGCTACATCTTC. Translation: CASSQGQGPFGYIF.

This clonotype was recorded at least ten times. V usage is TRBV4-1 and J usage is TRBJ1-2; TRBD1 might be the D (5 bases). The germline gives CDR1 MGHRA, CDR2 YSYEKL. The CDR3 loop spans 15 amino acids. The V and J ends lost 2 bases and 1 base respectively, with 11 bases between them. The chain's CDR3 is CASSQSGGFNYGYTF. Here the CDR3 DNA reads TGCGCCAGCAGCCAATCTGGGGGGTTTAACTATGGCTACACCTTC.

There are many counts of this clonotype. Written as DNA, the CDR3 is TGTGCCAGCAGCTTAGATCCCCAGACCAACAATGAGCAGTTCTTC. Its translation is CASSLDPQTNNEQFF. J is TRBJ2-1 and V is TRBV11-3; no definite D call. V was shortened by 0 bases and J by 5 bases, with 11 bases between the two germline ends. Germline-derived CDR1 and CDR2 are SGHNT and YENEEA. The CDR3 is made up of 15 amino acids.

The genes are TRBV29-1 and TRBJ1-1, with a tentative D call TRBD1 (5 bases). V shed 6 bases and J shed 3 bases, with 20 bases lying between them. From germline, CDR1 is SQVTM and CDR2 ANQGSEA. The CDR3 spans 15 residues. The CDR3 DNA is TGCAGCGTCGAGATGAAATGGGGGGGTGACACTGAAGCTTTCTTT. It translates to CSVEMKWGGDTEAFF.

The chain combines TRBV6-5 with TRBJ1-3; D is ambiguous. Germline V CDR1 and CDR2: MNHEY, SVGAGI. This CDR3 spans 15 amino acids. V lost 2 bases and J 4 bases, leaving 12 bases between the germline ends. The CDR3 protein is CASSYPGPGGNTIYF. The CDR3 DNA sequence: TGTGCCAGCAGTTACCCCGGGCCGGGGGGAAACACCATATATTTT.

This clonotype was seen ten or more times. V and J are TRBV4-1 and TRBJ2-7; 7 nucleotides line up with TRBD1. V trimming: 5 bases; J trimming: 0 bases; junction bases outside the gene matches: 10. CDR3 length: 16 amino acids. In germline, CDR1 is MGHRA, CDR2 YSYEKL. The CDR3 sequence is CASSFGTALLSYEQYF. In DNA form, the CDR3 reads TGCGCCAGCAGCTTCGGGACAGCTCTACTCTCCTACGAGCAGTACTTC.

The table lists this clonotype with many counts. The CDR3 loop is CASSLGGVEPSEQYF. In nucleotides, the CDR3 is TGCGCCAGCAGCTTGGGGGGGGTGGAGCCGTCCGAGCAGTACTTC. The genes are TRBV5-1 and TRBJ2-7, with D perhaps matching TRBD2 (6 bases). This CDR3 contains 15 residues. The V gene lost 0 bases and the J gene lost 6 bases, with 16 bases spanning the gap. CDR1 is SGHRS, CDR2 YFSETQ, per germline.

This chain uses TRBV10-3 with TRBJ2-7; 11 bases are a match to TRBD1. The germline gives CDR1 ENHRY, CDR2 SYGVKD. The ends lost 4 bases at V and 3 bases at J; junction bases unmatched: 11. The CDR3 totals 17 residues. CDR3 sequence reads: CAISAGTGTGGFYEQYF. The CDR3 DNA follows: TGTGCCATCAGTGCAGGGACCGGGACAGGGGGTTTCTACGAGCAGTACTTC.

This rearrangement joins TRBV20-1 to TRBJ2-3, with 12 bases aligning to TRBD2. The CDR3 extends over 16 amino acids. In germline, CDR1 is DFQATT, CDR2 SNEGSKA (reference sequence). V shed 5 bases, J shed 4 bases, and the junction held 10 bases outside the gene matches. This CDR3 reads CSAAGLAGGRADTQYF. DNA of the CDR3: TGCAGTGCTGCCGGGCTAGCGGGAGGGAGGGCAGATACGCAGTATTTT.

This clonotype came up many times. The chain carries TRBV15 and TRBJ2-3; tentatively, D is TRBD2 (6 bases). The CDR3 totals 16 residues. Germline CDR1 reads LNHNV; CDR2 reads YYDKDF (reference sequence). With 2 bases removed from V and 2 bases from J, the gap between germline ends came to 14 bases. The CDR3, as DNA: TGTGCCACCAGCAGACCTGCCGGGAGTAACACAGATACGCAGTATTTT. Its protein is CATSRPAGSNTDTQYF.

As to this clonotype: This could be a read error, since a much larger clone is one nucleotide away. V is TRBV27 and J is TRBJ1-5; D possibly matches TRBD1 or TRBD2 (5 bases each). The J call may be incorrect, as the DNA end agrees better with TRBJ2-3. There are 14 residues in the CDR3. Germline V gene lookup returns CDR1 MNHEY and CDR2 SMNVEV (reference sequence). The CDR3 DNA follows: TGTGCCAGCAGTCGGGACCCTTACAATCAGCCCCAGTATTTT. As protein: CASSRDPYNQPQYF.

This clonotype was detected many times. This chain links TRBV27 with TRBJ2-2; tentatively, D is TRBD1 (6 bases). V was pared by 4 bases and J by 1 base, with 7 bases between. CDR3 size: 14 residues. CDR1 is MNHEY and CDR2 is SMNVEV in the germline V gene (reference sequence). CDR3 protein: CASSSRGNTGELFF. The CDR3 DNA reads as TGTGCCAGCAGTTCCAGGGGGAACACCGGGGAGCTGTTTTTT.

This clonotype was counted many times. The V call is TRBV11-1, the J call TRBJ2-6, with TRBD1 matching over 12 bases. This CDR3 is built from 18 residues. V shed 4 bases and J 3 bases; nucleotides not matched to a gene: 7. Germline CDR1 reads SGHAT; CDR2 reads FQDESV (reference sequence). The CDR3 sequence: CASSSRDRGRIGANVLTF. As DNA, the CDR3 is TGTGCCAGCAGCTCTAGGGACAGGGGGCGCATTGGGGCCAACGTCCTGACTTTC.

This clonotype has a handful of counts. This chain joins TRBV20-1 and TRBJ2-7; D possibly corresponds to TRBD1 (6 bases). The V end lost 5 bases, the J end lost 3 bases, and 14 bases lay between the germline ends. Germline V lookup: CDR1 DFQATT, CDR2 SNEGSKA (reference sequence). This CDR3 region has 13 residues. The CDR3 coding sequence is TGCAGTGCTCTCGAGGACAGACTCTACGAGCAGTACTTC. Its translation: CSALEDRLYEQYF.

Many counts were recorded for this clonotype. The gene calls are TRBV6-5 and TRBJ2-7; D might be TRBD2 (5 bases). CDR3 length: 12 amino acids. Germline CDR1 MNHEY, CDR2 SVGAGI. The ends were cut back, 7 bases at V and 4 bases at J, with 11 bases in the middle. The chain's CDR3 is CASNGGGYEQYF. The CDR3 DNA sequence: TGTGCCAGCAACGGAGGAGGTTACGAGCAGTACTTC.

This clonotype was seen at least ten times. J is TRBJ1-3 and V is TRBV12-3 or TRBV12-4; no definite D call. V was pared by 1 base and J by 0 bases, with 7 bases between. There are 15 residues in the CDR3. CDR3 sequence: CASSLGLRSGNTIYF. The DNA of the CDR3 is TGTGCCAGCAGTTTAGGTCTCCGCTCTGGAAACACCATATATTTT.

This clonotype was observed a handful of times. The chain uses TRBV7-2 and TRBJ2-5; 10 nucleotides agree with TRBD1. After removal of 4 bases from V and 2 bases from J, the junction contained 4 bases not matched to a gene. The CDR3 spans 15 residues. Germline values: CDR1 SGHTA, CDR2 FQGNSA. The CDR3 here is CASSSGQGGQETQYF. CDR3 bases: TGTGCCAGCAGCTCCGGACAGGGGGGGCAAGAGACCCAGTACTTC.

In its sample, this clonotype was seen once. Since a much larger clone is just one base distant, this may be a read error. For the CDR3, the DNA is TGTGCCAGCAGTAGGGACAGGGCTGGCTACGCCTTC. Residues: CASSRDRAGYAF. This chain connects TRBV6-5 to TRBJ1-2; 9 bases agree with TRBD1. The CDR3 is 12 amino acids. Germline V gives CDR1 MNHEY, CDR2 SVGAGI.

This clonotype has ten or more counts. J is TRBJ2-1 and V is TRBV28, with D perhaps matching TRBD1 (6 bases). The CDR3 spans 14 residues. Trimming took off 6 bases at V and 7 bases at J, with 16 bases between the two ends. The germline V gene has CDR1 MDHEN and CDR2 SYDVKM. CDR3 DNA sequence: TGTGCCAGCAGATCTGATGACAGGAGGAATGAGCAGTTCTTC. Protein sequence: CASRSDDRRNEQFF.

This clonotype has at least ten counts. Here the CDR3 reads CASSNRVKASGNTIYF. CDR3 DNA sequence: TGTGCCAGCAGCAACAGAGTAAAGGCCTCTGGAAACACCATATATTTT. V gene TRBV3-1 combines with J gene TRBJ1-3; D remains unclear. The CDR3 extends over 16 amino acids. The germline V gene encodes CDR1 LGHDT and CDR2 YNNKEL (reference sequence). With 5 bases removed from V and 0 bases from J, the gap between germline ends came to 14 bases.

This clonotype appeared a few times. CDR3 sequence reads: CASSTGTGGRVSNQPQHF. DNA of the CDR3: TGTGCCAGCAGTACCGGGACAGGGGGCCGCGTGAGCAATCAGCCCCAGCATTTT. The chain employs TRBV12-3 or TRBV12-4 and TRBJ1-5; TRBD1 aligns across 12 bases. This CDR3 comprises 18 residues. The V segment lost 5 bases and the J segment 1 base; nucleotides outside the gene matches: 9.

The V call is TRBV6-1, the J call TRBJ2-7; TRBD2 aligns across 11 bases. Germline V lookup: CDR1 MNHNS, CDR2 SASEGT. The CDR3 consists of 15 residues. Trimming took 4 bases from V and 3 from J; bases not matched to a gene: 5. The chain's CDR3 is CASSAVGTSGYEQYF. The CDR3 nucleotides read TGTGCCAGCAGTGCAGTTGGGACTAGCGGCTACGAGCAGTACTTC.